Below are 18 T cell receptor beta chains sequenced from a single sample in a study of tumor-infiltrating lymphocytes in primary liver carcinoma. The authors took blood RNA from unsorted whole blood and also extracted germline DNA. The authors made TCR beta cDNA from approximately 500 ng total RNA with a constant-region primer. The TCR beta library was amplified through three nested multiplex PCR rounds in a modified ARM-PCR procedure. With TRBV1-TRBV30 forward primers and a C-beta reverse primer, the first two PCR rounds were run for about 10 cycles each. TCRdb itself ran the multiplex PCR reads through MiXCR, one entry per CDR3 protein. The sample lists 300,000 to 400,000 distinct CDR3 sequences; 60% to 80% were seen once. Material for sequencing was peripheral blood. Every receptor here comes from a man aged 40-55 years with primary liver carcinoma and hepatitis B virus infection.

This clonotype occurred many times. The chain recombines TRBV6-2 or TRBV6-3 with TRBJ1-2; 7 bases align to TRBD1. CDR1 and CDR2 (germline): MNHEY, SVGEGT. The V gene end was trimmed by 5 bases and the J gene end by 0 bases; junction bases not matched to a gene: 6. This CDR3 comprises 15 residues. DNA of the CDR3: TGTGCCAGCAGTGGAGGGACAGCTCCTAACTATGGCTACACCTTC. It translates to CASSGGTAPNYGYTF.

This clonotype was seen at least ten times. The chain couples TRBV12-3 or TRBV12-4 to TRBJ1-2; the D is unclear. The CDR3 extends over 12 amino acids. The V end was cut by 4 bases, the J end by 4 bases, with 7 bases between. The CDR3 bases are TGTGCCAGCAGTTACGAGTTCTATGGCTACACCTTC. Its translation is CASSYEFYGYTF.

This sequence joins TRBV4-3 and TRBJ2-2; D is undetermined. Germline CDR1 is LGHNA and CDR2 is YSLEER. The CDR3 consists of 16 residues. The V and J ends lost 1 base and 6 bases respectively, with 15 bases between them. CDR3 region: CASSQGPTRISGELFF. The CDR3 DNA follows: TGCGCCAGCAGCCAAGGCCCCACCAGGATCTCCGGGGAGCTGTTTTTT.

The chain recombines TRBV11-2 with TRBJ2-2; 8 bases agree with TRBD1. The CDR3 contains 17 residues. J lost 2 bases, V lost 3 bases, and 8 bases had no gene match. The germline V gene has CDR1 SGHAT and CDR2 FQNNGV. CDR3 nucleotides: TGTGCCAGCAGCTTGCCAATAGGGACAGGAAACACCGGGGAGCTGTTTTTT. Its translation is CASSLPIGTGNTGELFF.

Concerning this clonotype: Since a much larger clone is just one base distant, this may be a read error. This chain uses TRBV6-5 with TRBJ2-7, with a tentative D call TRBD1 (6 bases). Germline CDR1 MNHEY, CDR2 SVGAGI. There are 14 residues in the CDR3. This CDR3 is CPSSYSDSLYEQYF. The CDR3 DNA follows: TGTCCCAGCAGTTACTCGGACAGTCTCTACGAGCAGTACTTC.

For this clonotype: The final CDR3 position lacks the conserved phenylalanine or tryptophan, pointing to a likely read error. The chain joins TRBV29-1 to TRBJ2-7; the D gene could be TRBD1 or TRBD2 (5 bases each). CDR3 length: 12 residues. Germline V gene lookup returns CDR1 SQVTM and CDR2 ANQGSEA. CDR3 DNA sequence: TGCATCGTTGAAGTAGAGGGGTACGAGCAGTACATC. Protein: CIVEVEGYEQYI.

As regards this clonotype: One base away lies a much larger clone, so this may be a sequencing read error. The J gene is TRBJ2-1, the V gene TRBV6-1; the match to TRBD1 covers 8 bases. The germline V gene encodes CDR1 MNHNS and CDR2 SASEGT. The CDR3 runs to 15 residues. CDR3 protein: CTSSETTGGYNEQFF. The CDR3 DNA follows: TGTACCAGCAGTGAAACTACAGGGGGCTACAATGAGCAGTTCTTC.

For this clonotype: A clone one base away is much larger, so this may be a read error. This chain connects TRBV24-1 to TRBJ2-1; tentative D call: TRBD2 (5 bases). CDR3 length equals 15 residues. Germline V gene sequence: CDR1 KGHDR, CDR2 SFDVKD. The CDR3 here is CATSDFFRGGGERFF. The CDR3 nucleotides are TGTGCCACCAGTGATTTCTTCCGCGGAGGAGGTGAGCGGTTCTTC.

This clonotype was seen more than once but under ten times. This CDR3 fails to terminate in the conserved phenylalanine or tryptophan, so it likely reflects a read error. This chain's CDR3 is CASRVDRTRRAFS. In nucleotides, the CDR3 is TGTGCCAGCAGAGTGGACAGAACCCGGAGAGCTTTCTCT. The V call is TRBV12-3 or TRBV12-4, the J call TRBJ1-1; perhaps TRBD1 as D (6 bases). Trimming removed 6 bases at V and 10 bases at J, with 18 bases between. This CDR3 comprises 13 residues.

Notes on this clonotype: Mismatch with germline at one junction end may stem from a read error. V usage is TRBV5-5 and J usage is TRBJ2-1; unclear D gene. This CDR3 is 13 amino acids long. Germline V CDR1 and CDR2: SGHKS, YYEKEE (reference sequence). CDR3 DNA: TGTGCCAGTAGCTTGGAATGGGTATTTGAGCAGTTCTTC. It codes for CASSLEWVFEQFF.

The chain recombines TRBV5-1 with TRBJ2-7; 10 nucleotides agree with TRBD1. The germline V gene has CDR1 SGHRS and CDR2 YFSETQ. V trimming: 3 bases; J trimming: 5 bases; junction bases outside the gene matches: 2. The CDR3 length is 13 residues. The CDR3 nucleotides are TGCGCCAGCAGCTGGACAGGGGGTCACGAGCAGTACTTC. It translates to CASSWTGGHEQYF.

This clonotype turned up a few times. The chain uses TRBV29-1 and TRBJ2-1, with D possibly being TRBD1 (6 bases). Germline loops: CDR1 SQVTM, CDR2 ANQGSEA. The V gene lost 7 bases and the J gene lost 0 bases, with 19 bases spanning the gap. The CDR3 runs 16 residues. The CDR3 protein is CSETTGMDSSYNEQFF. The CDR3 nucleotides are TGCAGCGAAACTACAGGGATGGACAGCTCCTACAATGAGCAGTTCTTC.

The CDR3, as DNA: TGCGCCAGCAGCTTGGATAGGGTGGGCGGCGGCTACACCTTC. As protein: CASSLDRVGGGYTF. The J gene is TRBJ1-2, the V gene TRBV5-1, with unresolved D. Deletions cut 0 bases from V and 8 bases from J, with 14 bases between. The CDR3 extends over 14 amino acids. CDR1 SGHRS and CDR2 YFSETQ come from the germline V gene.

The CDR3 protein is CASSLALGNEQFF. The CDR3 DNA sequence: TGTGCCAGCAGTTTAGCGCTGGGGAATGAGCAGTTCTTC. This rearrangement joins TRBV12-3 or TRBV12-4 to TRBJ2-1; no clear D gene. Trimming left V 0 bases short and J 7 bases short, with 7 bases between. CDR3 length: 13 amino acids.

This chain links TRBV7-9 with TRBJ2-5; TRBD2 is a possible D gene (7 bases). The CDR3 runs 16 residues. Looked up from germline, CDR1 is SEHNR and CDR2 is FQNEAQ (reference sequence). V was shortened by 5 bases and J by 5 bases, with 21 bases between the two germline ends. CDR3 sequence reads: CASSDWPGGQVETQYF. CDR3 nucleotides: TGTGCCAGCAGCGACTGGCCCGGGGGGCAAGTTGAGACCCAGTACTTC.

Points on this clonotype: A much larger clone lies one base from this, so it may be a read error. CDR3 nucleotide sequence: TGTGCCAGCCACGAGGGGAGTAACACTGAAGCTCTCTTT. It is translated as CASHEGSNTEALF. The rearrangement uses TRBV6-1 and TRBJ1-1; a weak D match, TRBD1 (5 bases). This CDR3 is 13 amino acids long. Per the germline V gene, CDR1 is MNHNS and CDR2 is SASEGT.

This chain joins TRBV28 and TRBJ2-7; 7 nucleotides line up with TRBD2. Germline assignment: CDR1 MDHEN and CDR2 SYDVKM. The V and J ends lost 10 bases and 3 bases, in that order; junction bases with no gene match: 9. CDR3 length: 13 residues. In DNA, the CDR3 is TGTGCCATCTCGGTGGCGGGGGACTACGAGCAGTACTTC. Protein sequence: CAISVAGDYEQYF.

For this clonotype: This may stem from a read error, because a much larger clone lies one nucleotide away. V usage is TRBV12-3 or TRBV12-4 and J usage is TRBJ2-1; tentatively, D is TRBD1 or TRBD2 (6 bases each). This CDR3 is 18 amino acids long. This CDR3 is CASSSRRGSESSYNELFF. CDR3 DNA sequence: TGTGCCAGCAGTTCTAGGAGGGGGAGCGAGAGCTCCTACAATGAGCTGTTCTTC.